This T cell receptor (beta chain) derives from a study of T cell responses to AZD1222 COVID-19 vaccine. Whole-study findings and limits: Spike-specific TCR breadth and depth rose after two AZD1222 doses.

The data were produced by immunoSEQ multiplex PCR, yet TCRdb's version contains in-frame clones alone and is incomplete. Among 180,000 or so clones listed, around 93% were seen once. Remarks on this clone: Antigen specificity is unknown.

This receptor was obtained from an adult who received the MenACWY meningococcal vaccine as a control. This specimen consisted of peripheral blood, obtained 28 days after the second dose of the MenACWY control vaccine.

CDR3 bases: TGCGCCAGCAGCCAAGAGCGGGGGTCCACAGATACGCAGTATTTT. It translates to CASSQERGSTDTQYF. The chain carries TRBV4-3 and TRBJ2-3; TRBD2 matches at 7 bases. Germline-derived CDR1 and CDR2 are LGHNA and YSLEER. The CDR3 is 15 amino acids. With 0 bases clipped from V and 2 bases from J, the junction kept 2 bases outside the gene matches.